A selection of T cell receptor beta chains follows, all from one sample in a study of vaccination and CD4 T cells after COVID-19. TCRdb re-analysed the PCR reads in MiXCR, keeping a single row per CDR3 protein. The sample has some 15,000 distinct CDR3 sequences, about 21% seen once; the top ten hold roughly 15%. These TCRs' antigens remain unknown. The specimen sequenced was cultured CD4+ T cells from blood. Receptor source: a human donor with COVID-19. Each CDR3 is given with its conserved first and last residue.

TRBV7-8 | CASSLALRGGSGNTIYF
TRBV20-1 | CSARAASGGSPGANVLTF
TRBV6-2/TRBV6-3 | CASSYLEGSYEQYF
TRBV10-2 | CASSEQSSRGYTF
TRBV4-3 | CASSPELSNQPQHF
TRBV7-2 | CASSLSGGSTDTQYF
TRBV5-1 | CASSLATEAFF
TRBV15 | CATSRDPGQGVDTIYF
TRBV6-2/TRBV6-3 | CASRPTGSSYEQYF
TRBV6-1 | CASSTSGAGVTQYF
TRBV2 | CASSGWDYQPQHF
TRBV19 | CASSIGQGAYGYTF
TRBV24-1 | CATSDPSGAGGYNEQFF
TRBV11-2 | CASSLGVGGYNEQFF
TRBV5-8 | CASSSGQGDSSQHF
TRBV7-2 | CASSWDSHNEQFF
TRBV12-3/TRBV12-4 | CASSSYREAFF
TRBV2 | CASSAQTGYWYEQYF
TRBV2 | CASGPMGNQPQHF
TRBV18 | CASSPLQETQYF
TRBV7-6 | CASSLKGGYNTGELFF
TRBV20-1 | CSVVPLDTQYF
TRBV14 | CAGSQVVAGPQHF
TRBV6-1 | CASSRGPLPGTGELFF
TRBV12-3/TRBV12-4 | CASSRTEVSYEQYF
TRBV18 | CASSPDRGGNQPQHF
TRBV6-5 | CASSYSSNQPQHF
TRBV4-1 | CASSQDIPPEAFF
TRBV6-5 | CASSYTGSFYEQYF
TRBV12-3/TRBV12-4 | CASSLYGNYGYTF
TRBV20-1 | CSAIRALITRVNTEAFF
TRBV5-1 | CASSLDGVGGPQHF
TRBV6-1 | CASRLVGGSTDTQYF
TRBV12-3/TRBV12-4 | CASSPGQGNDYGYTF
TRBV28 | CASSPTGTLGGGGYTF
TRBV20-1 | CSVRQGGGNQPQHF
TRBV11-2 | CASSLGRKRFNERGLSYNEQFF
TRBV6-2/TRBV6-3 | CASSYNGGAYEQYF
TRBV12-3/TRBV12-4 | CATSGLTEAFF
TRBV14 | CASSRPGLAGGRTDTQYF
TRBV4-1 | CASSQTTSGGFRSDNEQFF
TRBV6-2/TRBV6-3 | CASSPLDNEQFF
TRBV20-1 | CSARDLATEQYF
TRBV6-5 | CASSSLGRSGRDYGYTF
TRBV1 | CTPTGNTIYF
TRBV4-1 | CASSQRDRDYGYTF
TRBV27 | CASSRGRLSSGNTIYF
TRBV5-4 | CASSFVKETQYF
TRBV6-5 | CASSYSGRDLDEQFF
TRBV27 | CASSPRAGGSSNQPQHF
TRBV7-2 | CASSLADRESNQPQHF
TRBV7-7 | CASSRRSSGQGDLEQYF
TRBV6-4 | CASSPPFSLRTHYEQYF
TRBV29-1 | CSVETSYRPDTQYF
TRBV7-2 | CASSLTGLAGGQDTQYF
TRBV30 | CAWRSSEETQYF
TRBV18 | CASSPRRGEETQYF
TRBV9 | CASSVQEGRGDTQYF
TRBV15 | CATSRNPRWGQETQYF
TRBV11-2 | CASSPGTGGSHQPQHF